This entry lists 8 T cell receptor beta chains sequenced from one sample in a study of cytomegalovirus exposure and HLA in healthy donors. Use of 60 Vbeta and 13 Jbeta primers characterized the PCR. The data were produced by immunoSEQ multiplex PCR, yet TCRdb's version contains in-frame clones alone and is incomplete. The sample records about 180,000 clones, 77% being singletons. The sample consisted of PBMCs. These receptors were obtained from a woman aged 25 to 45 in good health and CMV-seropositive.

The chain uses TRBV9 and TRBJ2-7; D is perhaps TRBD1 (6 bases). With 3 bases removed from V and 2 bases from J, the gap between germline ends came to 12 bases. Germline loops: CDR1 SGDLS, CDR2 YYNGEE. The CDR3 is 14 amino acids. CDR3 region: CASSAGATTYEQYF. DNA of the CDR3: TGTGCCAGCAGCGCAGGGGCTACGACCTACGAGCAGTACTTC.

This clone has more than one count but fewer than ten. V gene TRBV5-1 combines with J gene TRBJ1-2; 7 bases line up with TRBD1. V lost 4 bases to trimming and J lost 0 bases; unmatched junction nucleotides: 6. The germline CDR1 and CDR2 sequences are SGHRS and YFSETQ. CDR3 length equals 15 residues. For the CDR3, the DNA is TGCGCCAGCAGCCACGGGGACAGAGCTAACTATGGCTACACCTTC. Protein product: CASSHGDRANYGYTF.

The V and J genes are TRBV5-1 and TRBJ2-6; D might be TRBD1 (6 bases). V was shortened by 3 bases and J by 1 base, with 8 bases between the two germline ends. Germline loops: CDR1 SGHRS, CDR2 YFSETQ. CDR3 length: 15 residues. The CDR3 DNA follows: TGCGCCAGCAGCTGGACAGATTCTGGGGCCAACGTCCTGACTTTC. Its protein product is CASSWTDSGANVLTF.

The V gene is TRBV7-2, the J gene TRBJ2-2; TRBD2 aligns across 8 bases. After removal of 4 bases from V and 7 bases from J, the junction contained 14 bases not matched to a gene. Germline loops: CDR1 SGHTA, CDR2 FQGNSA. The length of the CDR3 is 17 residues. The CDR3 bases are TGTGCCAGCAGCTGGGTGTTGTGGCGGGAGGATATCGGGGAGCTGTTTTTT. Its protein product is CASSWVLWREDIGELFF.

This chain connects TRBV7-9 to TRBJ1-1, with D uncertain. The ends were cut back, 5 bases at V and 3 bases at J, with 13 bases in the middle. Germline CDR1 reads SEHNR; CDR2 reads FQNEAQ (reference sequence). This CDR3 spans 14 amino acids. The CDR3 sequence is CASSPAVPDTEAFF. The CDR3 bases are TGTGCCAGCAGCCCTGCGGTGCCGGACACTGAAGCTTTCTTT.

In DNA form, the CDR3 reads TGTGCCTGGAGGGACCGGGGGACTGAAGCTTTCTTT. Translation gives CAWRDRGTEAFF. The chain couples TRBV30 to TRBJ1-1; TRBD1 might be the D (5 bases). Trimming shortened V by 3 bases and J by 5 bases, and 10 bases separated the two germline ends. This CDR3 contains 12 residues. Germline V CDR1 and CDR2: GTSNPN, SVGIG (reference sequence).

The rearrangement uses TRBV10-1 and TRBJ1-4; D is unresolved. The germline V gene encodes CDR1 WNHNN and CDR2 SYGVQD (reference sequence). The CDR3 spans 13 residues. The V end lost 3 bases, the J end lost 4 bases, and 6 bases lay between the germline ends. CDR3 nucleotides: TGCGCCAGCAGTGACAGATTTAATGAAAAACTGTTTTTT. Protein: CASSDRFNEKLFF.

The chain recombines TRBV5-1 with TRBJ2-5, with unresolved D. The CDR3 extends over 14 amino acids. CDR1 is SGHRS, CDR2 YFSETQ, per germline. Trimming removed 0 bases from V and 3 bases from J, with 9 bases in between. The CDR3 spells CASSLASGEETQYF. The CDR3 bases are TGCGCCAGCAGCTTGGCTAGTGGTGAAGAGACCCAGTACTTC.